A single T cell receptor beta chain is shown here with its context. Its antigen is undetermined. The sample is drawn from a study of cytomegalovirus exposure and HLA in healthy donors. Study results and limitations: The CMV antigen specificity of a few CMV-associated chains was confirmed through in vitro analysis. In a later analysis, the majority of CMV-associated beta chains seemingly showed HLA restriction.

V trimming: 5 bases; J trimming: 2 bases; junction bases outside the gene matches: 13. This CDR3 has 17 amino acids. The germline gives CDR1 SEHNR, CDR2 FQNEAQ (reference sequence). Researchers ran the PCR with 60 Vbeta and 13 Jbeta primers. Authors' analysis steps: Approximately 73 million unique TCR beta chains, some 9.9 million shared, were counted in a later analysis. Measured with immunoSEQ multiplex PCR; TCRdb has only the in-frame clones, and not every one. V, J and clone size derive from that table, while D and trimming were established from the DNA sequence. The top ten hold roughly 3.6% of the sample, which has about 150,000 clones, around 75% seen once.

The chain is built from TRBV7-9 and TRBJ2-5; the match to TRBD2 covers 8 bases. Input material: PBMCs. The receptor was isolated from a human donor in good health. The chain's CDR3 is CASSPARVGRGQETQYF. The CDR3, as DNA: TGTGCCAGCAGCCCCGCGCGGGTCGGGAGGGGTCAAGAGACCCAGTACTTC.